The 2 T cell receptor beta chains listed next were all sequenced from one sample in a study of blood T cell repertoires in COVID-19. TCRdb's copy holds only in-frame clones and misses some; the assay was immunoSEQ multiplex PCR. The sample contains 200,000 or so clones, 70% to 85% of which appear only once. The sample taken for sequencing was peripheral blood. The receptors here all came from a human donor with acute or convalescent COVID-19. The donor label of this sample is uncertain.

The chain joins TRBV3-1 (or the pseudogene TRBV3-2) to TRBJ2-5; D uncertain. CDR3 length: 13 residues. V was shortened by 4 bases and J by 6 bases, with 12 bases between the two germline ends. Germline V gene data show CDR1 as LGHDT and CDR2 as YNNKEL (reference sequence). The CDR3 region has the DNA TGTGCCAGCAGCCCCCCTGGCACCAAGACCCAGTACTTC. It translates to CASSPPGTKTQYF.

The chain joins TRBV7-8 to TRBJ2-7; D is perhaps TRBD2 (5 bases). This CDR3 has 15 amino acids. The V end was cut by 4 bases, the J end by 7 bases, with 20 bases between. Germline CDR1 reads SGHVS; CDR2 reads FQNEAQ. CDR3 loop: CASSYRTDPYVEQYF. CDR3 DNA: TGTGCCAGCAGCTACCGGACTGATCCCTACGTGGAGCAGTACTTC.